Following are 16 T cell receptor beta chains from one sample sequenced in a study of shared clonotypes between healthy human individuals. CD8 cells regarded as naive lacked CD45RO, were positively chosen for CCR7, and omitted terminally differentiated effector memory CD45RA+ cells. The repertoire was sequenced with immunoSEQ multiplex PCR; TCRdb's copy has only in-frame clones and lacks some. The sample shows around 2,100,000 clones, roughly 94% of them seen only once. The sequenced material came from naive CD8+ T cells sorted from blood. These receptors were collected from a man aged 18-30 years in good health.

This clone was detected only once. The chain links TRBV27 to TRBJ2-2, with no clear D. The length of the CDR3 is 15 residues. Trimming stripped 3 bases from V and 3 bases from J, with 11 bases between. Per the germline V gene, CDR1 is MNHEY and CDR2 is SMNVEV (reference sequence). The CDR3 sequence is CASSFFLGYTGELFF. The CDR3 DNA sequence: TGTGCCAGCAGTTTTTTTCTGGGTTACACCGGGGAGCTGTTTTTT.

This chain connects TRBV4-1 to TRBJ2-5; a possible D gene is TRBD1 (5 bases). Trimming left V 1 base short and J 2 bases short, with 8 bases between. The CDR3 runs to 14 residues. Germline V gene lookup returns CDR1 MGHRA and CDR2 YSYEKL. CDR3 sequence (DNA): TGCGCCAGCAGCCAAGCCGACAGACAAGAGACCCAGTACTTC. This encodes CASSQADRQETQYF.

The chain links TRBV10-2 to TRBJ2-5; 8 bases match TRBD1. The germline V gene encodes CDR1 WSHSY and CDR2 SAAADI. Trimming removed 4 bases from V and 5 bases from J; junction bases left unmatched: 15. The CDR3 runs to 17 residues. CDR3 amino acids: CASSGGPGGAYLETQYF. In DNA form, the CDR3 reads TGCGCCAGCAGTGGAGGGCCAGGGGGCGCGTATCTTGAGACCCAGTACTTC.

The genes are TRBV7-2 and TRBJ1-1; 8 bases are a match to TRBD1. CDR1 is SGHTA, CDR2 FQGNSA, per germline. Trimming removed 1 base from V and 0 bases from J; junction bases left unmatched: 7. The CDR3 is made up of 17 amino acids. The CDR3 DNA reads as TGTGCCAGCAGCTTAGGAGGGACAGGATTCTTGAACACTGAAGCTTTCTTT. Translation gives CASSLGGTGFLNTEAFF.

V gene TRBV7-6 combines with J gene TRBJ2-6, with D possibly being TRBD2 (5 bases). Germline V gene lookup returns CDR1 SGHVS and CDR2 FNYEAQ. The CDR3 is 16 amino acids. Trimming took off 5 bases at V and 4 bases at J, with 15 bases between the two ends. CDR3 sequence reads: CASSPAVRAGANVLTF. The CDR3 nucleotides read TGTGCCAGCAGCCCCGCGGTGCGGGCCGGGGCCAACGTCCTGACTTTC.

The chain links TRBV27 to TRBJ2-3; 7 bases line up with TRBD2. CDR1 is MNHEY and CDR2 is SMNVEV in the germline V gene (reference sequence). The CDR3 totals 16 residues. V lost 5 bases and J lost 2; bases outside the gene matches: 10. The DNA of the CDR3 is TGTGCCAGCAGTCAGGGAGTAGCGGGCGTCACAGATACGCAGTATTTT. Protein: CASSQGVAGVTDTQYF.

The V gene is TRBV4-3, the J gene TRBJ1-2; D ambiguous. This CDR3 region has 14 residues. Germline CDR1 and CDR2: LGHNA and YSLEER. V lost 1 base, J lost 0 bases, and 6 bases lay in between. CDR3 sequence (DNA): TGCGCCAGCAGCCAAGCAGATACTAACTATGGCTACACCTTC. Translation: CASSQADTNYGYTF.

The chain carries TRBV10-3 and TRBJ2-7; D might be TRBD1 (8 bases). CDR1 ENHRY and CDR2 SYGVKD come from the germline V gene. The length of the CDR3 is 13 residues. V lost 8 bases to trimming and J lost 6 bases, with 17 bases between them. Here the CDR3 DNA reads TGTGCCATCGGGGGGGACAGGACCGGCGAGCAGTACTTC. As protein: CAIGGDRTGEQYF.

The V and J genes are TRBV5-4 and TRBJ1-4, with D unclear. Germline V gene data show CDR1 as SGHNT and CDR2 as YYREEE (reference sequence). CDR3 length equals 15 residues. V lost 1 base and J lost 5, with 12 bases in between. In DNA, the CDR3 is TGTGCCAGCAGCTTGTCCGGAGAAGGAAATGAAAAACTGTTTTTT. This codes for CASSLSGEGNEKLFF.

This clone appeared once. The V and J genes are TRBV6-1 and TRBJ2-7, with D maybe TRBD2 (6 bases). The V end was cut by 8 bases, the J end by 1 base, with 18 bases between. Germline V gene sequence: CDR1 MNHNS, CDR2 SASEGT. This CDR3 has 15 amino acids. CDR3 sequence reads: CASLGWGEESYEQYF. The CDR3 nucleotides are TGTGCCAGCCTGGGTTGGGGGGAGGAGTCCTACGAGCAGTACTTC.

CDR3 region: CASSGDKYPGELFF. The CDR3 DNA reads TGTGCCAGCAGTGGGGACAAGTACCCCGGGGAGCTGTTTTTT. The chain couples TRBV2 to TRBJ2-2; tentatively, D is TRBD1 (6 bases). The ends were cut back, 4 bases at V and 6 bases at J, with 12 bases in the middle. The length of the CDR3 is 14 residues. Germline V lookup: CDR1 SNHLY, CDR2 FYNNEI.

This chain links TRBV5-4 with TRBJ1-1; tentatively, D is TRBD1 (6 bases). The CDR3 contains 15 residues. Trimming took 0 bases from V and 0 from J, leaving 9 bases between them. Germline-derived CDR1 and CDR2 are SGHNT and YYREEE (reference sequence). In DNA, the CDR3 is TGTGCCAGCAGCTTGGTCGGACAGATGAACACTGAAGCTTTCTTT. Translating gives CASSLVGQMNTEAFF.

This clone has a single count. V and J are TRBV7-9 and TRBJ2-7; 10 bases fit TRBD2. CDR3 length: 17 residues. The V and J ends lost 4 bases and 0 bases, in that order; junction bases with no gene match: 9. Germline assignment: CDR1 SEHNR and CDR2 FQNEAQ (reference sequence). DNA of the CDR3: TGTGCCAGCAGCTCCCTATGGTCTAGCGGGAGCTCCTACGAGCAGTACTTC. Its translation is CASSSLWSSGSSYEQYF.

V is TRBV7-9 and J is TRBJ2-5; a possible D gene is TRBD1 (6 bases). The J call may be mistaken, given a closer DNA end match to TRBJ2-7. CDR3 length: 13 residues. CDR1 and CDR2 (germline): SEHNR, FQNEAQ (reference sequence). The CDR3 nucleotides read TGTGCCAGCAGCCGATCACAGGGAAACGAGCAGTACTTC. It is translated as CASSRSQGNEQYF.

In this sample, this clone turned up a few times. The chain employs TRBV6-4 and TRBJ2-1; possibly TRBD1 or TRBD2 for D (5 bases each). V lost 0 bases and J lost 9, with 18 bases in between. Germline V gene sequence: CDR1 MRHNA, CDR2 SNTAGT. This CDR3 region has 16 residues. CDR3 region: CASSDSVGRGVREQFF. Written as DNA, the CDR3 is TGTGCCAGCAGTGACTCTGTCGGCCGAGGGGTGCGTGAGCAGTTCTTC.

CDR3 DNA sequence: TGTGCCAGCAGCCCGGGGGACTTCACAGATACGCAGTATTTT. Protein: CASSPGDFTDTQYF. The rearrangement links TRBV9 to TRBJ2-3; D might be TRBD2 (6 bases). CDR3 size: 14 residues. Germline CDR1 reads SGDLS; CDR2 reads YYNGEE. The ends were cut back, 4 bases at V and 2 bases at J, with 11 bases in the middle. The full variable domain, rest sourced from reference TRBV9 and TRBJ2-3, is DSGVTQTPKHLITATGQRVTLRCSPRSGDLSVYWYQQSLDQGLQFLIQYYNGEERAKGNILERFSAQQFPDLHSELNLSSLELGDSALYFCASSPGDFTDTQYFGPGTRLTVL.